This T cell receptor beta chain comes out of a study of CD8+ T cells in alopecia areata (dated by TCRdb to between 2017 and 2018). As for the study more broadly: The treated patients took part in an open-label pilot trial in which moderate-to-severe alopecia areata was treated with oral tofacitinib at 5 to 10 mg twice daily. The study used high-throughput TCRbeta sequencing to examine T cell clonal expansion in alopecia areata, in both the C3H/HeJ mouse model and human patients. On the human side, TCRbeta sequencing was run on scalp tissue and on sorted CD4+ and CD8+ peripheral blood T cells from healthy controls and from alopecia areata patients with either patchy or totalis/universalis disease. In treated patients, disease severity was measured using the SALT score, which gives the percentage of scalp surface area affected. TCRbeta CDR3 regions were amplified by immunoSEQ multiplex PCR with 35 Vbeta forward and 13 Jbeta reverse primers. Clonality in the scalp was compared among normal scalp (n=4), patchy alopecia areata scalp (n=8), and alopecia totalis/universalis scalp (n=8). The RNA source kit depended on sample type: the PAXgene miRNA kit for fixed scalp, the miRNeasy kit for PBMCs, and the RNeasy kit for mouse skin. Tofacitinib was administered for 6 to 18 months, and 6 months of follow-up off drug were then conducted to assess delayed response and recurrence. Patients on tofacitinib were biopsied at baseline and after 4 and 24 weeks of treatment, and several of the patients also had a later scalp biopsy.

Reading the label with the study, this specimen's time point is: about 25 weeks on oral tofacitinib. The treatment or condition label, read with the paper, signifies: oral pan-JAK inhibitor, 5-10 mg twice daily. Peripheral blood and lesional scalp punch biopsies were obtained from patients with alopecia areata. PBMCs were isolated by density centrifugation and stained for CD3, CD4 and CD8, and CD4+ and CD8+ T cells were sorted on a FACSAria. The cysteine opens and the phenylalanine closes a CDR3 of 18 amino acids. According to the germline V gene (reference sequence), CDR1 reads SEHNR and CDR2 reads FQNEAQ. The library was generated by the immunoSEQ multiplex PCR assay. For TCR sequencing, RNA was extracted from every sample and reverse transcribed into cDNA to serve as template. First-strand cDNA was synthesized using SuperScript III with a 2:1 mix of oligo-dT and random hexamers. A synthetic immune receptor repertoire was used to assess amplification bias, and residual bias was removed computationally. The published analysis was carried out like this. Raw reads were preprocessed for error removal, and CDR3 was defined according to IMGT conventions as running from the conserved cysteine to phenylalanine. Clonality was calculated as 1 minus Shannon entropy normalized by log2 of the number of productive unique TCRs. Whether scalp clones were CD4 or CD8 was inferred by matching scalp TCRbeta sequences against CD4 and CD8 repertoires sorted from blood. Entries here come from immuneACCESS through TCRdb and include only in-frame sequences with V and J called. Some clones fail to appear in such tables; in the studies checked, an unresolved V gene covers under half of the shortfall, and the cause of the remainder is unknown. V and J calls and clone size are copied from that table; D and trimming were computed from the DNA. A total of about 76,000 clones appear in this sample, approximately 72% of them only once. The ten largest clones represent roughly a quarter of the sample.

The research as a whole found: Scalp clonality and the number of expanded CD8+ clones among the top 100 scalp clones were significantly decreased by tofacitinib. TCR sequences shared between patients were less clear than in mice, possibly partly because of HLA diversity in the patient population. Unlike mouse skin, which is dominated by gammadelta T cells, normal human skin has resident alphabeta T cells that are also sequenced, and this complicates analysis of the scalp TCR repertoire. Because the treated cohort was small and had just a single nonresponder, larger studies are needed to establish links between baseline CD8+ expansion and response. Higher clonality and more expanded CD8+ clones were observed in lesional scalp than in normal scalp, particularly in alopecia totalis/universalis, a finding suggestive of antigenic drive. During tofacitinib treatment, many expanded lesional clones stuck around in both scalp and blood, and this persistence may partly explain why relapse happens after treatment is stopped.

On this clone: The antigen it recognizes is unknown. The DNA is omitted, as the CDR3 cannot be located on it reliably, and the CDR3 follows TCRdb's listing. The identical CDR3 is also encoded by other nucleotide sequences in the sample.

This clonotype was sampled from a human donor with alopecia areata. Sequenced material: CD8+ T cells sorted from blood, taken at week 24, from a patient treated with tofacitinib. The chain is encoded by TRBV7-9 joined to TRBJ2-2; TRBD2 was called by the table and not checked on the DNA. The CDR3 here reads CASSLAVAGGSGTGELFF.